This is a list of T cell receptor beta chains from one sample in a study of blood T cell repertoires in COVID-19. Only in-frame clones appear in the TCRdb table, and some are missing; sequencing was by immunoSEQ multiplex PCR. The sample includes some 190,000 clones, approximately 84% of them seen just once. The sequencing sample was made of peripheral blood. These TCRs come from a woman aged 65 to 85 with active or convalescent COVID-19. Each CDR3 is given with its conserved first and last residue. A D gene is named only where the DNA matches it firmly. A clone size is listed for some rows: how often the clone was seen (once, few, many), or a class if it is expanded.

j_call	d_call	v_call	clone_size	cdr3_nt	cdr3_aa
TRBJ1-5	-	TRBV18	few	TGTGCCAGCTCACCGCAGGTCGGAAATCAGCCCCAGCATTTT	CASSPQVGNQPQHF
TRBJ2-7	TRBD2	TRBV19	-	TGTGCCAGTAGCCCGAGCGGGGAAGACTACGAGCAGTACTTC	CASSPSGEDYEQYF
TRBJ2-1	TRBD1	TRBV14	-	TGTGCCAGCAGCCAAGATCCCGGGACAGGGTATAATGAGCAGTTCTTC	CASSQDPGTGYNEQFF
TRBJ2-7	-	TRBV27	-	TGTGCCAGCAGTTTTAGGGCGGACTCCTTTGGCTACGAGCAGTACTTC	CASSFRADSFGYEQYF
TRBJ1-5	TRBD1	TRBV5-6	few	TGTGCCAGCAGCTTGACAGGGGTGGTTCAGCCCCAGCATTTT	CASSLTGVVQPQHF
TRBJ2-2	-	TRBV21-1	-	TGTGCCAGCAGCAAAGCAAAAATCCCTCCGAGGCGGGCGAACACCGGGGAGCTGTTTTTT	CASSKAKIPPRRANTGELFF
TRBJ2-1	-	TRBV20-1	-	TGCAGTGCTAGTGTAAGTGGGAGAGGCTTCAATGAGCAGTTCTTC	CSASVSGRGFNEQFF
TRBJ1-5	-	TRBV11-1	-	TGTGCCAGCAGCTTAGGGCGGACAGATAGCAATCAGCCCCAGCATTTT	CASSLGRTDSNQPQHF
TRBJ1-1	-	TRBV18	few	TGTGCCAGCTCCGTCTTTCGGGGGAACACTGAAGCTTTCTTT	CASSVFRGNTEAFF
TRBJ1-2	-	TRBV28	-	TGTGCCAGCACTACAAACTACAGGGTCGTCTCCTATGGCTACACCTTC	CASTTNYRVVSYGYTF
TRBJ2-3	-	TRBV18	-	TGTGCCAGCTCACCCTTGGATACGCAGTATTTT	CASSPLDTQYF
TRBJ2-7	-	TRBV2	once	TGTGCCAGCAGTAGGACGAGACTACGAGAGCAGTACTTC	CASSRTRLREQYF
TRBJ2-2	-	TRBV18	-	TGTGCCAGCTCATCTTCAGGGTTTCAGGGCACCGGGGAGCTGTTTTTT	CASSSSGFQGTGELFF
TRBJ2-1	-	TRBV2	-	TGTGCCAGCAGTGAAACCAGGGGTCAAAATGAGCAGTTCTTC	CASSETRGQNEQFF
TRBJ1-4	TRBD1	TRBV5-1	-	TGCGCCAGCAGCCGTACAGGGGGAGATAATGAAAAACTGTTTTTT	CASSRTGGDNEKLFF
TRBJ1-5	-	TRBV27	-	TGTGCCAGCAGCCTCAGGGAAACTCGTCAGCCCCAGCATTTT	CASSLRETRQPQHF
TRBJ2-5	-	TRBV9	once	TGTGCCAGCAGCGCGGTGGGGGGACAAGAGACCCAGTACTTC	CASSAVGGQETQYF
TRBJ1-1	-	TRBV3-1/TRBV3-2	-	TGTGCCAGCAGCCAAGATGTGGGGAGAGGCGAAGCTTTCTTT	CASSQDVGRGEAFF
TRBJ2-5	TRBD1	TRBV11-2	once	TGTGCCAGCAGTCCGGGACAGGCCACCTCGAGGGCGGAGACCCAGTACTTC	CASSPGQATSRAETQYF
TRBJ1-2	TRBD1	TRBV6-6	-	TGTGCCAGCAGTTACTCCGGCGGGGCAGGGGGTGACGCCTTC	CASSYSGGAGGDAF
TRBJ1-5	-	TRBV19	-	TGTGCCAGTAGTATCCTTACAGGACGGCCCAATCAGCCCCAGCATTTT	CASSILTGRPNQPQHF
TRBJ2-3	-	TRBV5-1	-	TGCGCCAGCAGGGCTAGCTCTAGCACAGATACGCAGTATTTT	CASRASSSTDTQYF
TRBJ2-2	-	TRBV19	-	TGTGCCAGTAGTTCTCGACAGGGGGAGCTGTTTTTT	CASSSRQGELFF
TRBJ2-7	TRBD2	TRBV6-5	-	TGTGCCAGCAGCGGACTAGCGGAGGTCTACGAGCAGTACTTC	CASSGLAEVYEQYF
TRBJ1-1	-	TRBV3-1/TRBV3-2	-	TGTGCCAGCAGCCAAAGGCCAGACAGGAACACTGAAGCTTTCTTT	CASSQRPDRNTEAFF
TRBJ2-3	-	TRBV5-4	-	TGTGCCAGCAGCTACATCAGGGGTGATACGCAGTATTTT	CASSYIRGDTQYF
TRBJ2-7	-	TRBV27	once	TGTGCCAGCAGTTTCGCTACAGAATACGAGCAGTACTTC	CASSFATEYEQYF
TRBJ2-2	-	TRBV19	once	TGTGCCAGTAGTCCAGCGTCGAACACCGGGGAGCTGTTTTTT	CASSPASNTGELFF
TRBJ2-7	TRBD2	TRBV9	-	TGTGCCAGCAGCGTAGGTTATAGGTCGGGGGGCGAGCAGTACTTC	CASSVGYRSGGEQYF
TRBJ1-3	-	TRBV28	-	TGTGCCAGCAGTTTGGCTGGGGGGGATCGAAGAAACACCATATATTTT	CASSLAGGDRRNTIYF
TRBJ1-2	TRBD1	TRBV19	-	TGTGCCAGTAGTATCAGGGGGCGATTAGGTGACTATGGCTACACCTTC	CASSIRGRLGDYGYTF
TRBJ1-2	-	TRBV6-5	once	TGTGCCAGCAGTCCCCCCGACAGGAGCTATGGCTACACCTTC	CASSPPDRSYGYTF
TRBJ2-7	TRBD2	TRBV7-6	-	TGTGCCAGCAGCCCGGGGGCTAGCGGGAATTCCTACGAGCAGTACTTC	CASSPGASGNSYEQYF
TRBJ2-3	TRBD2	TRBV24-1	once	TGTGCCACCAGCCCTCGGGAGGGCGGGAAGGATACGCAGTATTTT	CATSPREGGKDTQYF
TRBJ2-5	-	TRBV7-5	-	TGTGCCAGAAGCTGGACAGGGTACCAAGAGACCCAGTACTTC	CARSWTGYQETQYF
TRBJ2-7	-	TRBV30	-	TGTGCCTTATCCCAACGTGGGAGACTGTTCTACGAGCAGTACTTC	CALSQRGRLFYEQYF
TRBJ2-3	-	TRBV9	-	TGTGCCAGCAGCGTAGCCATAGGCACAGATACGCAGTATTTT	CASSVAIGTDTQYF
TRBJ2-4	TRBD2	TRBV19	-	TGTGCCAGTAGTATACCGGGTAGCGGGACGTCCAAAAACATTCAGTACTTC	CASSIPGSGTSKNIQYF
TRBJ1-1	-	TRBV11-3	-	TGTGCCAGCAGCTTAGCCAGGGGCACTGAAGCTTTCTTT	CASSLARGTEAFF
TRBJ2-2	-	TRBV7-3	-	TGTGCCAGCCGTCAACAGAAATCGACCGGGGAGCTGTTTTTT	CASRQQKSTGELFF
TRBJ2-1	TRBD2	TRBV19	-	TGTGCCAGTAGTAGTCGGACTAGCGGAGAGAATGAGCAGTTCTTC	CASSSRTSGENEQFF
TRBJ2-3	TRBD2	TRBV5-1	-	TGCGCCAGCAGCTTGGGGACGACTAGCGGGAGTGGATATACGCAGTATTTT	CASSLGTTSGSGYTQYF
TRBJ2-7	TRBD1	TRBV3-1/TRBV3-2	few	TGTGCCAGCAGCCAAGAGATTTTTACGGCAGGGGGCCACGAGCAGTACTTC	CASSQEIFTAGGHEQYF
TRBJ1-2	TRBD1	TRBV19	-	TGTGCCAGTAGTATCAACCAGGGGGCGAGCAACTATGGCTACACCTTC	CASSINQGASNYGYTF
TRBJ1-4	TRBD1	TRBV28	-	TGTGCCAGCAGTAGCCGGGGGACAGGGGTCGAAAAACTGTTTTTT	CASSSRGTGVEKLFF
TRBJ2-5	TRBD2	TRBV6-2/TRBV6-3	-	TGTGCCAGCAGTTACTCGGGCGGGAGCAAAGAGACCCAGTACTTC	CASSYSGGSKETQYF
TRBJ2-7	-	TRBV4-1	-	TGCGCCAGCAGCCGCCCGGGATCCTACGAGCAGTACTTC	CASSRPGSYEQYF
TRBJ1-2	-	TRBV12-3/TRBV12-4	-	TGTGCCAGCAGTGTTGACAGCTATGGCTACACCTTC	CASSVDSYGYTF